The next 30 T cell receptor beta chains were all read from a single sample in a study of OX40 agonist ivuxolimab in advanced cancers. Using immunoSEQ multiplex PCR, the repertoire was profiled, and TCRdb retains in-frame clones only, with some absent. The sample gives 50,000 to 70,000 clones, roughly 81% of which show up once; less than 3.5% is in the top ten. The sample consisted of CD4+ or CD8+ T cells sorted from blood, taken in a trial of the OX40 agonist ivuxolimab. The receptor source for this set is an adult with an advanced solid tumor such as melanoma, head and neck, liver or kidney cancer.

The chain links TRBV5-4 to TRBJ2-3; 7 positions match TRBD2. Germline V lookup: CDR1 SGHNT, CDR2 YYREEE (reference sequence). The CDR3 is 15 residues long. The V segment lost 0 bases and the J segment 4 bases; nucleotides outside the gene matches: 5. CDR3 sequence (DNA): TGTGCCAGCAGCTTGGGAGGGGAGGGACCAGATACGCAGTATTTT. Its protein product is CASSLGGEGPDTQYF.

The chain has TRBV28 and TRBJ2-2; 10 bases align to TRBD1. The V gene end was trimmed by 5 bases and the J gene end by 5 bases; junction bases not matched to a gene: 8. CDR3 length: 16 amino acids. Germline-derived CDR1 and CDR2 are MDHEN and SYDVKM. DNA for the CDR3: TGTGCCAGCAGTCCCCCGGGACAGGGGAATACCGGGGAGCTGTTTTTT. This encodes CASSPPGQGNTGELFF.

The genes are TRBV18 and TRBJ2-3, with 10 bases fitting TRBD2. After removal of 5 bases from V and 7 bases from J, the junction contained 6 bases not matched to a gene. This CDR3 is 14 amino acids long. The germline V gene encodes CDR1 KGHSH and CDR2 LQKENI. The CDR3 DNA follows: TGTGCCAGCTCAGACGGACTAGCGGATAATACGCAGTATTTT. This sequence encodes CASSDGLADNTQYF.

This clone was detected once. The chain has TRBV7-9 and TRBJ2-3; D gene uncertain. CDR1 is SEHNR, CDR2 FQNEAQ, per germline (reference sequence). Trimming pared 6 bases from V and 0 bases from J, leaving 25 bases between. This CDR3 has 19 amino acids. The CDR3 reads CASSTTSRSMPLSTDTQYF. The CDR3 DNA reads TGTGCCAGCAGTACGACCTCCAGGAGTATGCCATTAAGCACAGATACGCAGTATTTT.

V is TRBV5-1 and J is TRBJ1-1, with 12 bases aligning to TRBD1. CDR1 is SGHRS, CDR2 YFSETQ, per germline. The CDR3 is 16 residues long. J gave up 4 bases and V 4 bases, and 8 bases lay outside the gene matches. CDR3 DNA sequence: TGCGCCAGCAGCCCCGGGACAGGGGGCTCTGTCACTGAAGCTTTCTTT. Amino acids: CASSPGTGGSVTEAFF.

The chain couples TRBV30 to TRBJ1-2; D remains ambiguous. CDR1 GTSNPN and CDR2 SVGIG come from the germline V gene (reference sequence). The CDR3 sequence is 13 residues long. Trimming left V 2 bases short and J 3 bases short, with 10 bases between. The CDR3 protein is CAWSPRRDYGYTF. The CDR3 DNA is TGTGCCTGGAGTCCCCGGCGGGACTATGGCTACACCTTC.

The chain couples TRBV10-1 to TRBJ2-2, with D uncertain. The V gene lost 2 bases and the J gene lost 4 bases, with 11 bases spanning the gap. The CDR3 is made up of 15 amino acids. Germline V lookup: CDR1 WNHNN, CDR2 SYGVQD (reference sequence). CDR3 sequence reads: CASSEGRALTGELFF. The CDR3 DNA follows: TGCGCCAGCAGTGAGGGACGGGCGCTCACCGGGGAGCTGTTTTTT.

The chain combines TRBV28 with TRBJ1-2, with D possibly TRBD1 on 6 matching bases. In germline, CDR1 is MDHEN, CDR2 SYDVKM. The CDR3 contains 15 residues. V gave up 5 bases and J gave up 0 bases, with 13 bases separating them. CDR3 nucleotides: TGTGCCAGCAGTCAAGGACAGTTAGCTAACTATGGCTACACCTTC. This encodes CASSQGQLANYGYTF.

In its sample, this clone was seen a few times. This rearrangement joins TRBV14 to TRBJ2-2, with 8 bases lining up with TRBD2. The germline V gene has CDR1 SGHDN and CDR2 FVKESK. With V trimmed by 2 bases and J by 7 bases, 12 bases remained unmatched. CDR3 length equals 17 residues. For the CDR3, the DNA is TGTGCCAGCAGCCAATCGATCCTAGCGGGTGGGAACGGGGAGCTGTTTTTT. Amino acids: CASSQSILAGGNGELFF.

This chain connects TRBV18 to TRBJ2-2; D unresolved. The V gene's germline CDR1 is KGHSH and CDR2 LQKENI. CDR3 size: 16 residues. V was trimmed by 3 bases and J by 0 bases, leaving 11 bases between them. CDR3 protein: CASSPGRLPNTGELFF. The CDR3 coding sequence is TGTGCCAGCTCACCGGGAAGGCTACCGAACACCGGGGAGCTGTTTTTT.

The chain couples TRBV7-2 to TRBJ2-5; D may be TRBD1 (6 bases). Germline-derived CDR1 and CDR2 are SGHTA and FQGNSA. The CDR3 contains 13 residues. Trimming pared 5 bases from V and 2 bases from J, leaving 9 bases between. In DNA form, the CDR3 reads TGTGCCAGCAGCCCGACAGGTCAAGAGACCCAGTACTTC. Residues: CASSPTGQETQYF.

This clone was detected a few times. The chain combines TRBV5-4 with TRBJ1-1; unclear D gene. Germline CDR1 is SGHNT and CDR2 is YYREEE (reference sequence). With 3 bases removed from V and 3 bases from J, the gap between germline ends came to 12 bases. The CDR3 is 14 amino acids. The DNA for the CDR3 is TGTGCCAGCAGCTCACCGGGCCCTGACACTGAAGCTTTCTTT. As protein: CASSSPGPDTEAFF.

This rearrangement joins TRBV29-1 to TRBJ2-2, with a tentative D call TRBD2 (6 bases). CDR1 SQVTM and CDR2 ANQGSEA come from the germline V gene. Trimming shortened V by 4 bases and J by 2 bases, and 17 bases separated the two germline ends. The CDR3 loop spans 16 amino acids. The CDR3 DNA sequence: TGCAGCGTTGTGGGACTTGCGGAGCTTAACACCGGGGAGCTGTTTTTT. Protein product: CSVVGLAELNTGELFF.

CDR3 sequence reads: CASSFADGYEQYF. The CDR3 DNA is TGTGCCAGCAGCTTCGCTGACGGCTACGAGCAGTACTTC. The chain couples TRBV5-6 to TRBJ2-7; D uncertain. V shed 2 bases and J shed 3 bases, with 9 bases lying between them. Germline V gene sequence: CDR1 SGHDT, CDR2 YYEEEE. The CDR3 is 13 amino acids.

The chain links TRBV28 to TRBJ1-2; 11 bases agree with TRBD1. V lost 5 bases and J lost 3; bases outside the gene matches: 2. The CDR3 sequence is 14 residues long. CDR1 and CDR2 from the germline V gene are MDHEN and SYDVKM. CDR3 coding DNA: TGTGCCAGCAGTCGGGGACAGGGGGACTATGGCTACACCTTC. It yields the protein CASSRGQGDYGYTF.

The rearrangement uses TRBV18 and TRBJ1-1, with D uncertain. Trimming left V 0 bases short and J 3 bases short, with 8 bases between. CDR1 and CDR2 (germline): KGHSH, LQKENI. The CDR3 totals 14 residues. The CDR3 protein is CASSPPGGHTEAFF. The CDR3 DNA reads as TGTGCCAGCTCACCACCCGGCGGACACACTGAAGCTTTCTTT.

The chain has TRBV5-1 and TRBJ2-3; TRBD1 matches 7 bases. With 3 bases clipped from V and 1 base from J, the junction kept 14 bases outside the gene matches. Germline CDR1 reads SGHRS; CDR2 reads YFSETQ. The CDR3 runs to 18 residues. The CDR3 DNA sequence: TGCGCCAGCAGCTGGACCGGGACAGCCGGCAGGGGCACAGATACGCAGTATTTT. The encoded protein is CASSWTGTAGRGTDTQYF.

This clone has just one count. The chain carries TRBV11-2 and TRBJ1-4; TRBD1 agrees at 7 bases. With 5 bases clipped from V and 7 bases from J, the junction kept 4 bases outside the gene matches. Germline loops: CDR1 SGHAT, CDR2 FQNNGV. CDR3 length equals 13 residues. DNA for the CDR3: TGTGCCAGCAGCAAGGGGGCAAGTGAAAAACTGTTTTTT. This encodes CASSKGASEKLFF. The whole variable domain, filled in from reference TRBV11-2 and TRBJ1-4, reads EAGVAQSPRYKIIEKRQSVAFWCNPISGHATLYWYQQILGQGPKLLIQFQNNGVVDDSQLPKDRFSAERLKGVDSTLKIQPAKLEDSAVYLCASSKGASEKLFFGSGTQLSVL.

V gene TRBV6-1 combines with J gene TRBJ2-7; D gene uncertain. The CDR3 extends over 11 amino acids. With 6 bases removed from V and 4 bases from J, the gap between germline ends came to 7 bases. Germline loops: CDR1 MNHNS, CDR2 SASEGT. CDR3 protein: CASSLGYEQYF. CDR3 sequence (DNA): TGTGCCAGCAGCCTCGGGTACGAGCAGTACTTC.

V gene TRBV6-5 combines with J gene TRBJ1-2; the D gene is possibly TRBD1 (6 bases). Germline lookup yields CDR1 MNHEY and CDR2 SVGAGI. The V and J ends lost 6 bases and 3 bases respectively, with 17 bases between them. CDR3 size: 15 residues. The CDR3 loop reads CASSRGGRPDYGYTF. The CDR3 nucleotides read TGTGCCAGCAGCCGGGGGGGGCGCCCCGACTATGGCTACACCTTC.

To note about this clone: Relative to the germline gene, one junction end is altered; a read error may explain this. This specimen includes other DNA sequences encoding the same CDR3. This chain uses TRBV4-3 with TRBJ1-2; D remains unclear. CDR1 is LGHNA, CDR2 YSLEER, per germline. This CDR3 has 13 residues. CDR3 protein: CASSLGRSYGYTF. The DNA of the CDR3 is TGCGCCAGCAGCCTGGGCAGGAGCTATGGCTACACCTTT.

This chain uses TRBV2 with TRBJ2-6; TRBD2 matches 9 bases. In germline, CDR1 is SNHLY, CDR2 FYNNEI. The J segment lost 1 base and the V segment lost 9 bases, leaving 10 bases of the junction unmatched. This CDR3 contains 17 residues. The CDR3 reads CARGRGGGASGANVLTF. DNA for the CDR3: TGTGCCAGAGGAAGAGGCGGGGGGGCATCTGGGGCCAACGTCCTGACTTTC.

V gene TRBV7-2 combines with J gene TRBJ1-1; a possible D gene is TRBD1 (6 bases). The CDR3 runs 14 residues. V was clipped by 5 bases and J by 3 bases, with 13 bases between them. CDR1 and CDR2 from the germline V gene are SGHTA and FQGNSA. The CDR3 DNA reads TGTGCCAGCAGCCTAGTTACAGGGCACACTGAAGCTTTCTTT. It specifies CASSLVTGHTEAFF.

This clone was picked up one time. The gene calls are TRBV7-9 and TRBJ1-2, with 8 bases lining up with TRBD1. The junction had 8 bases not matched to a gene; V was cut back by 7 bases and J by 4 bases. This CDR3 is 14 amino acids long. Germline CDR1 SEHNR, CDR2 FQNEAQ (reference sequence). The CDR3 nucleotides are TGTGCCAGCACCCGAGGTGGACAGGGCTATGGCTACACCTTC. This gives the protein CASTRGGQGYGYTF.

This chain joins TRBV29-1 and TRBJ1-4; D call uncertain. This CDR3 region has 13 residues. CDR1 is SQVTM and CDR2 is ANQGSEA in the germline V gene. The CDR3 bases are TGCAACCCGCGGACTGCTCTTAATGAAAAACTGTTTTTT. It translates to CNPRTALNEKLFF.

The chain couples TRBV7-2 to TRBJ1-3, with a tentative D call TRBD1 (5 bases). The V and J ends lost 4 bases and 0 bases respectively, with 7 bases between them. This CDR3 spans 14 amino acids. The V gene's germline CDR1 is SGHTA and CDR2 FQGNSA. CDR3 coding DNA: TGTGCCAGCAGCTCGACAGTCTCTGGAAACACCATATATTTT. This sequence encodes CASSSTVSGNTIYF.

The genes are TRBV15 and TRBJ2-7, with 14 positions matching TRBD2. The trim removed 5 bases at V and 1 base at J, leaving 13 bases unmatched. CDR3 length equals 19 residues. CDR1 and CDR2 (germline): LNHNV, YYDKDF (reference sequence). The CDR3 loop is CATSGPGLAGAKGSYEQYF. As DNA, the CDR3 is TGTGCCACCAGCGGACCGGGACTAGCGGGAGCGAAAGGTTCCTACGAGCAGTACTTC.

CDR3 in DNA: TGCGCCAGCAGCCAAGATCGGGGGCAGACAGATACGCAGTATTTT. This encodes CASSQDRGQTDTQYF. The rearrangement links TRBV4-1 to TRBJ2-3; D possibly uses TRBD1 or TRBD2 (6 bases each). The CDR3 extends over 15 amino acids. The germline V gene encodes CDR1 MGHRA and CDR2 YSYEKL. V was shortened by 0 bases and J by 3 bases, with 10 bases between the two germline ends.

This clone has only one observation. CDR3 sequence: CASSLDPLVNTDTQYF. CDR3 coding DNA: TGTGCCAGCAGCTTGGACCCGCTGGTGAACACAGATACGCAGTATTTT. The chain couples TRBV5-4 to TRBJ2-3; D gene uncertain. The CDR3 is 16 amino acids. V was shortened by 0 bases and J by 2 bases, with 13 bases between the two germline ends. Germline assignment: CDR1 SGHNT and CDR2 YYREEE (reference sequence).

The gene calls are TRBV11-2 and TRBJ2-3; 7 nucleotides agree with TRBD2. CDR3 size: 15 residues. Germline CDR1 and CDR2: SGHAT and FQNNGV. J gave up 4 bases and V 1 base, and 5 bases lay outside the gene matches. CDR3 coding DNA: TGTGCCAGCAGCTTAGCCGGACTAGTCTCAGATACGCAGTATTTT. Protein product: CASSLAGLVSDTQYF.